The clone carrying this TCR beta chain has just one count. What it recognizes is unknown. The record originates from a study of shared clonotypes between healthy human individuals. This CDR3 comprises 14 residues. From germline, CDR1 is SNHLY and CDR2 FYNNEI. Trimming pared 5 bases from V and 4 bases from J, leaving 13 bases between. Those who donated were healthy HIV-negative adults, with no recent acute infections or vaccinations reported. Study-level findings and limits: Lower generation probabilities were found for non-shared clonotypes than for those shared by all four donors. Rarefaction analysis demonstrated incomplete sorted-subset sequencing notwithstanding large depth.

In the original workflow: Filtering differed since immunoSEQ provided only junctions, with no quality scores. Clones were sequenced by immunoSEQ multiplex PCR, and TCRdb holds only the in-frame ones, with some missing. V and J calls and clone size are given by that table; D and trimming were obtained from the DNA. This table holds a few hundred thousand clones, about 74% found once. Material: memory CD4+ T cells sorted from blood. Described subset: CD45RA-negative fraction. This receptor was taken from a man aged 25-45 years in good health. The chain employs TRBV2 and TRBJ2-3; D might be TRBD2 (6 bases). The CDR3 region is CASSRDLGADTQYF. CDR3 in DNA: TGTGCCAGCAGTAGGGACTTGGGGGCAGATACGCAGTATTTT.